One sample yielded the 28 T cell receptor beta chains listed below, sequenced in a study of identical twins. TCRdb fed the 5' RACE reads into MiXCR, producing one record per CDR3 protein. The data contain fewer than 650,000 distinct CDR3 sequences, 7.5% to 10% of them seen just once; the ten biggest clones take up roughly 3%. These same data were also listed under a study on yellow fever vaccine responses in identical twins.

The sample taken for sequencing was PBMCs. The source of these receptors is a woman aged 18-29 years in good health.

The table lists this clonotype with many counts. V and J are TRBV7-9 and TRBJ2-7, with D unresolved. The CDR3 consists of 16 residues. CDR1 and CDR2 (germline): SEHNR, FQNEAQ (reference sequence). Between the trimmed V and J ends, which lost 4 bases and 0 bases, there was a span of 16 bases. The CDR3, as DNA: TGTGCCAGCAGCTCCGTCTCCGGACGGGTCTCCTACGAGCAGTACTTC. Amino acid sequence: CASSSVSGRVSYEQYF.

The gene calls are TRBV20-1 and TRBJ1-2; D not certain. From germline, CDR1 is DFQATT and CDR2 SNEGSKA (reference sequence). The CDR3 has 11 amino acids. Trimming cost V 3 bases and J 4 bases, with 6 bases left between them. The CDR3 region is CSARESYGYTF. In DNA, the CDR3 is TGCAGTGCTAGGGAGTCCTATGGCTACACCTTC.

This clonotype was seen a few times. V and J are TRBV5-6 and TRBJ1-6, with D hard to call. Germline CDR1 reads SGHDT; CDR2 reads YYEEEE. V lost 1 base to trimming and J lost 0 bases, with 8 bases between them. The CDR3 is 16 amino acids. The chain's CDR3 is CASSLNPSSYNSPLHF. The CDR3 DNA reads TGTGCCAGCAGCTTGAATCCCAGCTCCTATAATTCACCCCTCCACTTT. The full variable domain, its missing parts supplied by reference TRBV5-6 and TRBJ1-6, is DAGVTQSPTHLIKTRGQQVTLRCSPKSGHDTVSWYQQALGQGPQFIFQYYEEEERQRGNFPDRFSGHQFPNYSSELNVNALLLGDSALYLCASSLNPSSYNSPLHFGNGTRLTVT.

This clonotype has just a few counts. The chain couples TRBV6-1 to TRBJ2-3; 7 bases fit TRBD1. This CDR3 comprises 13 residues. V gave up 4 bases and J gave up 4 bases; unmatched junction bases: 2. Per germline, CDR1 MNHNS and CDR2 SASEGT. CDR3 amino acids: CASSGQGPDTQYF. DNA of the CDR3: TGTGCCAGCAGTGGACAGGGACCAGATACGCAGTATTTT.

This clonotype was detected only a few times. This chain links TRBV12-3 or TRBV12-4 with TRBJ2-1, with unresolved D. The CDR3 is 15 residues long. V was trimmed by 3 bases and J by 0 bases, leaving 9 bases between them. In DNA, the CDR3 is TGTGCCAGCAGTTTTTACAGAAGCTCCTACAATGAGCAGTTCTTC. The encoded protein is CASSFYRSSYNEQFF.

In this sample, this clonotype turned up many times. The chain uses TRBV12-3 or TRBV12-4 and TRBJ1-1; D is unresolved. V shed 3 bases and J shed 8 bases, with 7 bases lying between them. CDR3 length: 11 amino acids. CDR3 amino acids: CASSFGQEAFF. CDR3 sequence (DNA): TGTGCCAGCAGTTTTGGGCAGGAAGCTTTCTTT.

This clonotype showed up many times. The chain employs TRBV12-3 or TRBV12-4 and TRBJ2-7; TRBD1 might be the D (6 bases). The V end was cut by 6 bases, the J end by 5 bases, with 17 bases between. This CDR3 contains 14 residues. CDR3 region: CASSRVTGFNEQYF. The CDR3 nucleotides are TGTGCCAGCAGCCGAGTAACAGGGTTTAACGAGCAGTACTTC.

In this sample, this clonotype turned up many times. The genes are TRBV15 and TRBJ2-4; 7 bases map to TRBD1. The V gene's germline CDR1 is LNHNV and CDR2 YYDKDF (reference sequence). J lost 5 bases, V lost 3 bases, and 13 bases had no gene match. The CDR3 has 17 residues. CDR3 in DNA: TGTGCCACCAGCAGCCCTTACATAGGGGACAGACAAAACATTCAGTACTTC. It codes for CATSSPYIGDRQNIQYF.

The rearrangement joins TRBV28 to TRBJ1-1; D might be TRBD1 (6 bases). V was cut by 5 bases and J by 7 bases, with 17 bases left in between. This CDR3 has 14 residues. The germline V gene encodes CDR1 MDHEN and CDR2 SYDVKM. The CDR3 loop is CASSGTGRRGEAFF. CDR3 sequence (DNA): TGTGCCAGCAGTGGAACAGGGAGGAGAGGTGAAGCTTTCTTT.

Worth noting for this clonotype: This may arise from a read error, as a much more abundant clone is one base away. The rearrangement joins TRBV7-2 to TRBJ2-1; possible D gene TRBD1, 6 bases. Germline V gene lookup returns CDR1 SGHTA and CDR2 FQGNSA. CDR3 size: 14 residues. For the CDR3, the DNA is TGTGCCTGCAGCACCAACAGGGTTGGCAATGAGCAGTTCTTC. As protein: CACSTNRVGNEQFF.

The table lists this clonotype with a few counts. The V and J genes are TRBV28 and TRBJ2-7; 8 nucleotides align to TRBD1. The CDR3 has 15 residues. CDR1 is MDHEN and CDR2 is SYDVKM in the germline V gene. J was trimmed by 0 bases and V by 6 bases; bases with no gene match: 7. This chain's CDR3 is CASSQWTGSSYEQYF. The DNA of the CDR3 is TGTGCCAGCAGCCAATGGACAGGGAGCTCCTACGAGCAGTACTTC.

The chain recombines TRBV18 with TRBJ2-2; 10 nucleotides match TRBD1. The CDR3 contains 16 residues. Germline values: CDR1 KGHSH, CDR2 LQKENI. The V segment lost 3 bases and the J segment 4 bases; nucleotides outside the gene matches: 5. The CDR3 sequence: CASSPLRTGGTGELFF. In DNA form, the CDR3 reads TGTGCCAGCTCACCCCTTCGGACAGGGGGCACCGGGGAGCTGTTTTTT.

In this sample, this clonotype turned up a few times. V is TRBV7-3 and J is TRBJ2-1, with a tentative D call TRBD1 (6 bases). The germline gives CDR1 SGHTA, CDR2 FQGTGA. This CDR3 region has 14 residues. Deletions cut 5 bases from V and 9 bases from J, with 17 bases between. The CDR3 bases are TGTGCCAGCAGCGCAAACGTACAGGGTGTTGAGCAGTTCTTC. Its protein is CASSANVQGVEQFF.

This clonotype has a handful of counts. This sequence joins TRBV20-1 and TRBJ2-7; TRBD2 aligns across 9 bases. V lost 0 bases to trimming and J lost 5 bases; unmatched junction nucleotides: 8. Germline CDR1 reads DFQATT; CDR2 reads SNEGSKA (reference sequence). CDR3 length equals 15 residues. The CDR3 sequence: CSARDASGTKDEQYF. CDR3 sequence (DNA): TGCAGTGCTAGAGATGCTAGCGGGACGAAAGACGAGCAGTACTTC.

The chain joins TRBV4-1 to TRBJ2-7, with D maybe TRBD2 (5 bases). Germline V gene data show CDR1 as MGHRA and CDR2 as YSYEKL. Trimming cost V 1 base and J 6 bases, with 13 bases left between them. The CDR3 has 14 residues. The CDR3 bases are TGCGCCAGCAGCCAAGCCCCGAACGGGGTCGAGCAGTACTTC. This codes for CASSQAPNGVEQYF.

This clonotype has ten or more counts. The genes are TRBV12-3 or TRBV12-4 and TRBJ1-4; D remains unclear. Trimming stripped 3 bases from V and 1 base from J, with 6 bases between. This CDR3 is built from 14 residues. The CDR3: CASSFGGTNEKLFF. The CDR3 DNA reads as TGTGCCAGCAGTTTTGGCGGAACTAATGAAAAACTGTTTTTT.

The chain has TRBV20-1 and TRBJ2-1; D gene ambiguous. Germline CDR1 DFQATT, CDR2 SNEGSKA (reference sequence). Trimming pared 1 base from V and 2 bases from J, leaving 12 bases between. The CDR3 is 15 residues long. The CDR3 nucleotides are TGCAGTGCTAGAGTACATGGGCAGGCCTACAATGAGCAGTTCTTC. This codes for CSARVHGQAYNEQFF.

The table lists this clonotype with a few counts. The V call is TRBV3-1, the J call TRBJ1-1, with D uncertain. This CDR3 has 13 residues. Germline V gene data show CDR1 as LGHDT and CDR2 as YNNKEL (reference sequence). V was clipped by 4 bases and J by 7 bases, with 13 bases between them. CDR3 in DNA: TGTGCCAGCAGCCCTTCTTCTGGGCTTGAAGCTTTCTTT. Translating it yields CASSPSSGLEAFF.

The chain uses TRBV29-1 and TRBJ2-7; no firm D call. Germline CDR1 SQVTM, CDR2 ANQGSEA. The ends were cut back, 0 bases at V and 3 bases at J, with 6 bases in the middle. The CDR3 totals 12 residues. Here the CDR3 DNA reads TGCAGCGTTGAAGATATTGGCTACGAGCAGTACTTC. Encoded protein: CSVEDIGYEQYF.

This clonotype was seen repeatedly, ten times or more. The chain is built from TRBV27 and TRBJ2-7, with D unresolved. V was pared by 2 bases and J by 6 bases, with 8 bases between. CDR3 length: 12 residues. Germline CDR1 and CDR2: MNHEY and SMNVEV (reference sequence). The CDR3 DNA reads TGTGCCAGCAGTTTACCGGCCGCCGAGCAGTACTTC. Translation gives CASSLPAAEQYF.

This clonotype was found many times. The chain uses TRBV6-4 and TRBJ2-3; possibly TRBD1 for D (5 bases). This CDR3 has 16 amino acids. V lost 6 bases and J lost 3, with 19 bases in between. Germline CDR1 and CDR2: MRHNA and SNTAGT. The CDR3 nucleotides are TGTGCCAGCAGCGAAAGTGGGGCTACGGGTACAGATACGCAGTATTTT. It codes for CASSESGATGTDTQYF.

This clonotype was found many times. The V and J genes are TRBV27 and TRBJ1-5; no clear D. The CDR3 spans 13 residues. Per the germline V gene, CDR1 is MNHEY and CDR2 is SMNVEV (reference sequence). Deletions cut 3 bases from V and 5 bases from J, with 8 bases between. CDR3: CASSLAVYQPQHF. In DNA form, the CDR3 reads TGTGCCAGCAGTTTGGCGGTCTATCAGCCCCAGCATTTT.

This clonotype has only a few counts. The chain is built from TRBV11-2 and TRBJ2-7; 10 positions match TRBD2. Germline V gene lookup returns CDR1 SGHAT and CDR2 FQNNGV. CDR3 length equals 14 residues. V lost 10 bases and J lost 4; bases outside the gene matches: 10. The CDR3: CATRSTSGLYEQYF. In nucleotides, the CDR3 is TGTGCCACCCGTTCGACTAGCGGGCTGTACGAGCAGTACTTC.

This clonotype was detected many times. The chain uses TRBV20-1 and TRBJ2-2; tentative D call: TRBD2 (6 bases). V was shortened by 8 bases and J by 6 bases, with 19 bases between the two germline ends. CDR3 length: 14 residues. The V gene's germline CDR1 is DFQATT and CDR2 SNEGSKA (reference sequence). CDR3 amino acids: CSPHFRGVPGELFF. The CDR3 region has the DNA TGCAGTCCACACTTTCGCGGGGTCCCCGGGGAGCTGTTTTTT.

This clonotype was detected a few times. J is TRBJ2-7 and V is TRBV6-1; TRBD1 agrees at 9 bases. Germline CDR1 MNHNS, CDR2 SASEGT. Losses at the gene ends were 6 bases for V and 7 bases for J; bases not matched to a gene: 16. The CDR3 extends over 16 amino acids. The CDR3 region is CASRGPSGTGLVEQYF. CDR3 nucleotides: TGTGCCAGCAGAGGTCCTTCCGGGACAGGGCTAGTTGAGCAGTACTTC.

In nucleotides, the CDR3 is TGTGCCAGCAGAGGGACTAGCGGGGGGGCTCGCTACGAGCAGTACTTC. It translates to CASRGTSGGARYEQYF. The chain joins TRBV6-1 to TRBJ2-7; the match to TRBD2 covers 16 bases. There are 16 residues in the CDR3. V shed 6 bases, J shed 3 bases, and the junction held 5 bases outside the gene matches. Germline CDR1 reads MNHNS; CDR2 reads SASEGT.

At least ten counts were recorded for this clonotype. The chain uses TRBV7-9 and TRBJ2-1, with TRBD2 matching over 10 bases. The CDR3 contains 15 residues. Germline trimming cut 5 bases from V and 4 bases from J; bases unmatched to any gene: 5. CDR1 is SEHNR and CDR2 is FQNEAQ in the germline V gene (reference sequence). The CDR3 DNA is TGTGCCAGCAGCCCCGGGACTAGCGAATACAATGAGCAGTTCTTC. Amino acid sequence: CASSPGTSEYNEQFF.

This clonotype was found a few times. V usage is TRBV11-1 and J usage is TRBJ2-4; D remains ambiguous. Trimming took off 1 base at V and 1 base at J, with 17 bases between the two ends. The CDR3 loop spans 18 amino acids. The germline gives CDR1 SGHAT, CDR2 FQDESV (reference sequence). The CDR3 DNA sequence: TGTGCCAGCAGCTTAGGATCTGGCGCCTCCTGGGCCAAAAACATTCAGTACTTC. It codes for CASSLGSGASWAKNIQYF.